This T cell receptor (beta chain) emerged from a study of blood T cells in healthy people across ages. Primers used in a second PCR of roughly 6 to 11 cycles were a sample-barcoded 5' primer and a J-beta primer mix. TCRdb fed the 5' RACE reads into MiXCR, producing one record per CDR3 protein. The data contain 700,000 to 850,000 distinct CDR3 sequences, 40% to 65% of them singletons. The CDR3 totals 12 residues. Per germline, CDR1 SQVTM and CDR2 ANQGSEA. Trimming cost V 4 bases and J 2 bases, with 9 bases left between them. The sequence derives from an elderly man in good health. The sequenced material came from blood. The rearrangement uses TRBV29-1 and TRBJ2-7, with D unclear. The CDR3 DNA reads TGCAGCGTTGCTGGGGTCCCCTACGAGCAGTACTTC. This translates into CSVAGVPYEQYF.